A single sample gave rise to the 15 T cell receptor beta chains below, sequenced in a study of blood T cell repertoires in COVID-19. The data were produced by immunoSEQ multiplex PCR, yet TCRdb's version contains in-frame clones alone and is incomplete. The table lists approximately 220,000 clones, about four fifths of them singletons. Source material: peripheral blood. The source of these receptors is a woman in her 70s with acute or convalescent COVID-19.

This clone came up once. The V call is TRBV7-6, the J call TRBJ2-5; the match to TRBD2 covers 12 bases. This CDR3 region has 17 residues. CDR1 and CDR2 (germline): SGHVS, FNYEAQ. Trimming removed 3 bases from V and 9 bases from J; junction bases left unmatched: 14. CDR3 region: CASSFAINLAGGPPQYF. The CDR3 region has the DNA TGTGCCAGCAGCTTCGCAATAAATCTAGCGGGGGGGCCCCCCCAGTACTTC.

This clone was counted only a few times. The chain employs TRBV19 and TRBJ2-1, with a possible D match to TRBD1 (5 bases). The CDR3 runs to 13 residues. Germline V gives CDR1 LNHDA, CDR2 SQIVND (reference sequence). V lost 5 bases and J lost 9, with 14 bases in between. The CDR3 DNA reads as TGTGCCAGTAGTCCAGGGCCCGCGATTGAGCAGTTCTTC. Its protein is CASSPGPAIEQFF.

V usage is TRBV28 and J usage is TRBJ2-7; 10 nucleotides match TRBD1. With V trimmed by 6 bases and J by 5 bases, 10 bases remained unmatched. Germline V gives CDR1 MDHEN, CDR2 SYDVKM. CDR3 length: 15 residues. As DNA, the CDR3 is TGTGCCAGCAGCTCTGGACAGGGGGGAGGCGACGAGCAGTACTTC. This sequence encodes CASSSGQGGGDEQYF. Using reference TRBV28 and TRBJ2-7 for the parts outside the CDR3, the full variable domain is DVKVTQSSRYLVKRTGEKVFLECVQDMDHENMFWYRQDPGLGLRLIYFSYDVKMKEKGDIPEGYSVSREKKERFSLILESASTNQTSMYLCASSSGQGGGDEQYFGPGTRLTVT.

The V call is TRBV5-6, the J call TRBJ1-2; 10 positions agree with TRBD1. After removal of 2 bases from V and 8 bases from J, the junction contained 9 bases not matched to a gene. Germline V lookup: CDR1 SGHDT, CDR2 YYEEEE. CDR3 size: 15 residues. As DNA, the CDR3 is TGTGCCAGCAGCTTATATGACAGGGGGCTCAGGGGCTACACCTTC. Translated: CASSLYDRGLRGYTF.

This clone was detected only once. This chain connects TRBV2 to TRBJ1-1; D is ambiguous. Per germline, CDR1 SNHLY and CDR2 FYNNEI. V was clipped by 9 bases and J by 0 bases, with 14 bases between them. The CDR3 has 14 residues. The CDR3 region is CASYKEGVNTEAFF. DNA of the CDR3: TGTGCCAGTTACAAGGAGGGAGTGAACACTGAAGCTTTCTTT.

The V gene is TRBV5-1, the J gene TRBJ2-1; the match to TRBD2 covers 7 bases. The CDR3 runs 16 residues. Germline V CDR1 and CDR2: SGHRS, YFSETQ. The J segment lost 0 bases and the V segment lost 2 bases, leaving 5 bases of the junction unmatched. CDR3 loop: CASSLALASSYNEQFF. CDR3 bases: TGCGCCAGCAGCTTAGCACTAGCGAGCTCCTACAATGAGCAGTTCTTC. Variable domain in full (rest from reference TRBV5-1 and TRBJ2-1): KAGVTQTPRYLIKTRGQQVTLSCSPISGHRSVSWYQQTPGQGLQFLFEYFSETQRNKGNFPGRFSGRQFSNSRSEMNVSTLELGDSALYLCASSLALASSYNEQFFGPGTRLTVL.

The gene calls are TRBV7-6 and TRBJ2-6; D uncertain. Trimming stripped 2 bases from V and 1 base from J, with 18 bases between. Germline CDR1 SGHVS, CDR2 FNYEAQ. CDR3 length: 19 amino acids. This CDR3 is CASSLSPVNLVSGANVLTF. The CDR3, as DNA: TGTGCCAGCAGCTTATCCCCGGTCAACCTAGTTTCTGGGGCCAACGTCCTGACTTTC.

The chain combines TRBV12-3 or TRBV12-4 with TRBJ2-2; no clear D gene. V dropped 2 bases and J dropped 8 bases, with 6 bases sitting between them. This CDR3 comprises 12 residues. The CDR3 bases are TGTGCCAGCAGTTTAAGCTCTGGGGAGCTGTTTTTT. This codes for CASSLSSGELFF.

The chain uses TRBV3-1 (or the pseudogene TRBV3-2) and TRBJ1-1; D gene uncertain. Trimming stripped 0 bases from V and 9 bases from J, with 8 bases between. The CDR3 consists of 12 residues. Germline V gives CDR1 LGHDT, CDR2 YNNKEL (reference sequence). CDR3 DNA sequence: TGTGCCAGCAGCCAAGAACAGTCTAAAGCTTTCTTT. This encodes CASSQEQSKAFF.

The chain couples TRBV24-1 to TRBJ2-7; 7 nucleotides agree with TRBD1. V trimming: 4 bases; J trimming: 2 bases; junction bases outside the gene matches: 7. The CDR3 loop spans 15 amino acids. Germline V gene data show CDR1 as KGHDR and CDR2 as SFDVKD. The CDR3 coding sequence is TGTGCCACCAGTGACACCCGGGACAGCCCCTACGAGCAGTACTTC. It is translated as CATSDTRDSPYEQYF.

In nucleotides, the CDR3 is TGTGCCTGGAGTCAACAGGGGGCCAACTATGGCTACACCTTC. This codes for CAWSQQGANYGYTF. The J gene is TRBJ1-2, the V gene TRBV30; 9 positions agree with TRBD1. This CDR3 region has 14 residues. Germline-derived CDR1 and CDR2 are GTSNPN and SVGIG (reference sequence). V shed 2 bases and J 2 bases; nucleotides not matched to a gene: 3.

V is TRBV16 and J is TRBJ1-2, with 10 bases identical to TRBD1. This CDR3 is built from 13 residues. J gave up 10 bases and V 0 bases, and 2 bases lay outside the gene matches. CDR1 and CDR2 from the germline V gene are KGHSY and FQNENV. The CDR3 coding sequence is TGTGCCAGCAGCCAATCGGGACAGGGGATCTACACCTTC. The encoded protein is CASSQSGQGIYTF. The complete variable domain, with remaining parts taken from reference TRBV16 and TRBJ1-2, reads GEEVAQTPKHLVRGEGQKAKLYCAPIKGHSYVFWYQQVLKNEFKFLISFQNENVFDETGMPKERFSAKCLPNSPCSLEIQATKLEDSAVYFCASSQSGQGIYTFGSGTRLTVV.

The chain links TRBV12-3 or TRBV12-4 to TRBJ1-2; the D gene is possibly TRBD1 (6 bases). Trimming removed 4 bases from V and 4 bases from J, with 10 bases in between. The CDR3 has 13 residues. Here the CDR3 DNA reads TGTGCCAGCAGTTCTACAGGGCGCTATGGCTACACCTTC. The encoded protein is CASSSTGRYGYTF.

The chain recombines TRBV18 with TRBJ1-6; TRBD1 is a possible D gene (6 bases). With 3 bases removed from V and 6 bases from J, the gap between germline ends came to 9 bases. The CDR3 runs 14 residues. In germline, CDR1 is KGHSH, CDR2 LQKENI. This chain's CDR3 is CASSPGQSNSPLHF. The CDR3 coding sequence is TGTGCCAGCTCACCCGGACAGTCTAATTCACCCCTCCACTTT.

This clone was seen more than once but under ten times. This specimen includes other DNA sequences encoding the same CDR3. This chain joins TRBV7-9 and TRBJ1-4; 7 bases match TRBD1. The V gene's germline CDR1 is SEHNR and CDR2 FQNEAQ (reference sequence). J was trimmed by 4 bases and V by 3 bases; bases with no gene match: 2. The CDR3 has 14 amino acids. CDR3 bases: TGTGCCAGCAGCTTGGGGACAGTTAATGAAAAACTGTTTTTT. This translates into CASSLGTVNEKLFF.